The clone carrying this T cell receptor beta chain was seen ten or more times. TCRdb redid the calling of the RACE reads with MiXCR, one entry per CDR3 protein. Of 90,000 or so distinct CDR3 sequences in the sample, 10% were seen once. This record comes from a study of human T cells and chemical hapten exposure. Per germline, CDR1 MRHNA and CDR2 SNTAGT. With V trimmed by 3 bases and J by 9 bases, 5 bases remained unmatched. The CDR3 consists of 13 residues. As for time point: patch test 1, 2 weeks after DPC sensitization. Sample treatment: therapeutic diphenylcyclopropenone sensitization with weekly scalp DPC. Donors, patients with alopecia ranging from 18 to 70 years old and judged suitable for DPC, provided samples.

The receptor was isolated from a middle-aged man with alopecia areata. Some clones in this sample may be carry-over from other donors' samples. Sequencing was performed on whole blood, taken in connection with sensitization to the hapten diphenylcyclopropenone (DPC). The chain joins TRBV6-4 to TRBJ2-4, with 7 bases that match TRBD1. The CDR3 region is CASSEGAGGIQYF. CDR3 coding DNA: TGTGCCAGCAGTGAAGGTGCAGGGGGCATTCAGTACTTC.